What follows are 7 T cell receptor beta chains derived from one specimen sequenced in a study of neurological immune-mediated disorders. Via MiXCR, TCRdb re-called the 5' RACE reads, giving one row per CDR3 protein. The profile shows 40,000 to 55,000 distinct CDR3 sequences, 2.5% to 3.5% of them singletons. The source material was PBMCs. The receptors shown here come from a woman aged 50 to 60 with multiple sclerosis.

The genes are TRBV20-1 and TRBJ1-5, with a weak D call TRBD1 (6 bases). The CDR3 extends over 14 amino acids. Germline V lookup: CDR1 DFQATT, CDR2 SNEGSKA (reference sequence). Trimming took 1 base from V and 6 from J, leaving 13 bases between them. The CDR3 nucleotides are TGCAGTGCTAGAGTTGTGGGGGCCGGTCAGCCCCAGCATTTT. Translating it yields CSARVVGAGQPQHF.

This clonotype was observed at least ten times. The rearrangement links TRBV6-1 to TRBJ2-6; D might be TRBD1 (5 bases). V was cut by 10 bases and J by 1 base, with 8 bases left in between. This CDR3 is built from 13 residues. The germline CDR1 and CDR2 sequences are MNHNS and SASEGT. CDR3 in DNA: TGTGCCACGACAGTTTCTGGGGCCAACGTCCTGACTTTC. As protein: CATTVSGANVLTF.

This clonotype was seen many times. V gene TRBV20-1 combines with J gene TRBJ1-1; perhaps TRBD1 as D (5 bases). Trimming took 3 bases from V and 6 from J, leaving 11 bases between them. Germline V gene lookup returns CDR1 DFQATT and CDR2 SNEGSKA (reference sequence). This CDR3 comprises 12 residues. CDR3 loop: CSASVWGSEAFF. The CDR3 DNA sequence: TGCAGTGCTAGCGTGTGGGGGTCTGAAGCTTTCTTT.

This clonotype was recorded many times. The CDR3 DNA reads as TGTGCCAGCAGTAACAGGGTATCGGCTTGGGGAGAAAATCAGCCCCAGCATTTT. It is translated as CASSNRVSAWGENQPQHF. The chain is built from TRBV6-1 and TRBJ1-5; a possible D gene is TRBD1 (6 bases). The CDR3 covers 18 residues. The germline V gene encodes CDR1 MNHNS and CDR2 SASEGT. V was shortened by 5 bases and J by 4 bases, with 24 bases between the two germline ends.

The genes are TRBV20-1 and TRBJ2-7, with 7 bases identical to TRBD1. V lost 5 bases, J lost 4 bases, and 14 bases stayed unmatched. This CDR3 comprises 15 residues. Germline V gene sequence: CDR1 DFQATT, CDR2 SNEGSKA (reference sequence). In DNA, the CDR3 is TGCAGTGCTTCCCGAATCTACAGGGGTGGGTACGAGCAGTACTTC. Protein: CSASRIYRGGYEQYF.

The sample holds many counts of this clonotype. The chain combines TRBV10-3 with TRBJ2-7; possible D gene TRBD1, 5 bases. This CDR3 spans 13 amino acids. Trimming pared 3 bases from V and 5 bases from J, leaving 11 bases between. CDR1 ENHRY and CDR2 SYGVKD come from the germline V gene. The chain's CDR3 is CAISDRQGHEQYV. CDR3 bases: TGTGCCATCAGTGATAGGCAGGGCCACGAGCAGTACGTC.

This clonotype was recorded at least ten times. The V call is TRBV7-8, the J call TRBJ2-7, with 9 bases fitting TRBD1. The CDR3 has 15 residues. J gave up 3 bases and V 7 bases, and 10 bases lay outside the gene matches. Germline lookup yields CDR1 SGHVS and CDR2 FQNEAQ. The CDR3 loop reads CASKTGQGLFYEQYF. Here the CDR3 DNA reads TGTGCCAGCAAAACGGGACAGGGATTGTTCTACGAGCAGTACTTC.